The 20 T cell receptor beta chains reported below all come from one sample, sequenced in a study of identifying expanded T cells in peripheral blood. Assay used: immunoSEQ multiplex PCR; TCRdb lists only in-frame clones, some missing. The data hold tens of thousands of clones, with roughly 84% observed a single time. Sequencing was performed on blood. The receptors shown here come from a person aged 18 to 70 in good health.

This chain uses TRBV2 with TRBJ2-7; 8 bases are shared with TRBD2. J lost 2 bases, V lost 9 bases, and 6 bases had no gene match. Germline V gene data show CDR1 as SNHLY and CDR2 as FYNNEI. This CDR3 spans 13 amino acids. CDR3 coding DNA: TGTGCCAGTACGGGGGGGCCTCCCTACGAGCAGTACTTC. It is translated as CASTGGPPYEQYF.

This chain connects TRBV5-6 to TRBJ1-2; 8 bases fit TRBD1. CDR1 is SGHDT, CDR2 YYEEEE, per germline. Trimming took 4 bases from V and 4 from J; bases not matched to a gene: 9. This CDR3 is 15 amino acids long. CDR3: CASSRPLGQGYGYTF. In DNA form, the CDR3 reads TGTGCCAGCAGCCGACCTCTCGGACAGGGCTATGGCTACACCTTC. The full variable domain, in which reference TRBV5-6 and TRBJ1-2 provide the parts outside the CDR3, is DAGVTQSPTHLIKTRGQQVTLRCSPKSGHDTVSWYQQALGQGPQFIFQYYEEEERQRGNFPDRFSGHQFPNYSSELNVNALLLGDSALYLCASSRPLGQGYGYTFGSGTRLTVV.

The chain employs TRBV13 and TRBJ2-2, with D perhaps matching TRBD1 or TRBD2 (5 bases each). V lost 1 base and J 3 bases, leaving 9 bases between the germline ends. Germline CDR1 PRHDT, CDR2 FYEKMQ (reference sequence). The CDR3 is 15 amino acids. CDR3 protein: CASSLAGTYTGELFF. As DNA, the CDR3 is TGTGCCAGCAGCTTAGCAGGGACGTACACCGGGGAGCTGTTTTTT.

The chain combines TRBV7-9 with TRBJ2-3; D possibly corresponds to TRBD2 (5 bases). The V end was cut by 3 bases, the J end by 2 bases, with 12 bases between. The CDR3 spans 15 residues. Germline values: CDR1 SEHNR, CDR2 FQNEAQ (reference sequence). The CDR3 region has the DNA TGTGCCAGCAGCTTCGAAGGTCGGGACACAGATACGCAGTATTTT. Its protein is CASSFEGRDTDTQYF.

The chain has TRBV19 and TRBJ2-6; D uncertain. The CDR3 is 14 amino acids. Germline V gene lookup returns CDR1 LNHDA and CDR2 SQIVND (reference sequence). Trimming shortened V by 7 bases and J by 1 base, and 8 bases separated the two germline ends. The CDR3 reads CASTPGSGANVLTF. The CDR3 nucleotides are TGTGCCAGTACGCCCGGGTCTGGGGCCAACGTCCTGACTTTC.

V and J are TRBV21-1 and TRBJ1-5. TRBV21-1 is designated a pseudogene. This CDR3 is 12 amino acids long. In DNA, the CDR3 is TGTGCCAGCGGGTGTAGCAATCAGCCCCAGCATTTT. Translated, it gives CASGCSNQPQHF.

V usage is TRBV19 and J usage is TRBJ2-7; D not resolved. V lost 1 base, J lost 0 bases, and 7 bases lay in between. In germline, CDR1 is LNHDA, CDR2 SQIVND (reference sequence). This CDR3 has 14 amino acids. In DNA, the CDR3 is TGTGCCAGTAGTATAGGGCAGCGCTCCTACGAGCAGTACTTC. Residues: CASSIGQRSYEQYF.

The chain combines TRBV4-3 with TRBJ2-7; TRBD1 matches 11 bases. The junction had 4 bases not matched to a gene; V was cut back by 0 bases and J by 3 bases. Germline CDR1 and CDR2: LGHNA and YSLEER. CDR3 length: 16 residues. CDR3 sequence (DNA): TGCGCCAGCAGCCAAGATTGGGGGACAGGGGGCTACGAGCAGTACTTC. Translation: CASSQDWGTGGYEQYF.

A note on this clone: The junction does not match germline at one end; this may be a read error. The CDR3 loop reads CASSLGQGGQPQHF. CDR3 sequence (DNA): TGCGCCAGCAGTTTGGGACAGGGAGGTCAGCCCCAGCATTTT. The J gene is TRBJ1-5, the V gene TRBV5-1; the match to TRBD1 covers 9 bases. Per the germline V gene, CDR1 is SGHRS and CDR2 is YFSETQ. The CDR3 consists of 14 residues.

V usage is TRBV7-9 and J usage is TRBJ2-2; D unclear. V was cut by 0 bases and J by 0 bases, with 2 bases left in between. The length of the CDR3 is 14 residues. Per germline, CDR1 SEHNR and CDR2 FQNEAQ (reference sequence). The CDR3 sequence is CASSLAPNTGELFF. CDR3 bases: TGTGCCAGCAGCTTAGCGCCGAACACCGGGGAGCTGTTTTTT.

The chain's CDR3 is CASRRTSGSSYEQYF. As DNA, the CDR3 is TGTGCCAGCAGGCGGACTAGCGGGAGCTCCTACGAGCAGTACTTC. V usage is TRBV7-2 and J usage is TRBJ2-7; TRBD2 matches 13 bases. This CDR3 has 15 residues. Germline V lookup: CDR1 SGHTA, CDR2 FQGNSA. The J segment lost 0 bases and the V segment lost 6 bases, leaving 2 bases of the junction unmatched.

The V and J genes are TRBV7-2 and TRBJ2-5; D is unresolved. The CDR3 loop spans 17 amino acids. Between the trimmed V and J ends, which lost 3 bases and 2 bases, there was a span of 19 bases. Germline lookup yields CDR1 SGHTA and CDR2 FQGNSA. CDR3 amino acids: CASSFGAVRVLQETQYF. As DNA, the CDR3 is TGTGCCAGCAGCTTCGGCGCCGTCCGGGTCCTACAAGAGACCCAGTACTTC.

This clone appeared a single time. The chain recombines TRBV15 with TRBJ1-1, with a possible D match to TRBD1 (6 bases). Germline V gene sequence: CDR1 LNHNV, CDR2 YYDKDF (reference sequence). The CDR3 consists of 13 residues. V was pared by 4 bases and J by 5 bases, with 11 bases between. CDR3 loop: CATSISGATEAFF. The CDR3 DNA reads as TGTGCCACCAGCATCTCAGGGGCTACTGAAGCTTTCTTT.

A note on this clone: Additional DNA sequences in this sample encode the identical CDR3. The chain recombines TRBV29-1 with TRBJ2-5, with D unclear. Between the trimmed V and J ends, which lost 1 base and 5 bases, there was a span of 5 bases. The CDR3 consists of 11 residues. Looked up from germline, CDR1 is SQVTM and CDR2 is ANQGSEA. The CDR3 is CSVEVGETQYF. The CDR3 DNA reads TGCAGCGTTGAAGTGGGGGAGACCCAGTACTTC.

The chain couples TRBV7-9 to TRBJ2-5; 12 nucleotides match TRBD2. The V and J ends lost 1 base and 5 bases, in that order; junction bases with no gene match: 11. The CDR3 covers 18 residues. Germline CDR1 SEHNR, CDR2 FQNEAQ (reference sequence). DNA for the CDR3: TGTGCCAGCAGCTTAGATAGGAGACTAGCGGGAGTAATGGAGACCCAGTACTTC. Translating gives CASSLDRRLAGVMETQYF. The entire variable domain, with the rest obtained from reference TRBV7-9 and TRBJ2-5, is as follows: DTGVSQNPRHKITKRGQNVTFRCDPISEHNRLYWYRQTLGQGPEFLTYFQNEAQLEKSRLLSDRFSAERPKGSFSTLEIQRTEQGDSAMYLCASSLDRRLAGVMETQYFGPGTRLLVL.

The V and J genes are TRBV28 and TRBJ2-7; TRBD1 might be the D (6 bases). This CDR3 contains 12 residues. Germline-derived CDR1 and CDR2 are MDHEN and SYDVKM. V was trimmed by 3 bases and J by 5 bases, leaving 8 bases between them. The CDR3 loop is CASSLGHNEQYF. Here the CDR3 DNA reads TGTGCCAGCAGTTTGGGACACAACGAGCAGTACTTC. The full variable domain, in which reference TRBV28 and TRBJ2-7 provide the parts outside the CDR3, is DVKVTQSSRYLVKRTGEKVFLECVQDMDHENMFWYRQDPGLGLRLIYFSYDVKMKEKGDIPEGYSVSREKKERFSLILESASTNQTSMYLCASSLGHNEQYFGPGTRLTVT.

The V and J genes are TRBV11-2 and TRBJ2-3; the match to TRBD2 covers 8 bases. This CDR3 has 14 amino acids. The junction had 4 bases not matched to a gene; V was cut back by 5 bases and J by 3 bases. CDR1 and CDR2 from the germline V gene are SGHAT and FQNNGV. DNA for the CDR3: TGTGCCAGCAGCCCCGGGGGGGCAACAGATACGCAGTATTTT. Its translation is CASSPGGATDTQYF.

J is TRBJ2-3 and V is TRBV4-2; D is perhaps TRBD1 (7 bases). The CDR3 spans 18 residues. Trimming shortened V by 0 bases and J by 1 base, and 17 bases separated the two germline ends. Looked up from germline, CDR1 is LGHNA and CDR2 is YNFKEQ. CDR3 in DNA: TGTGCCAGCAGCCAAGATCCCACAGGGGAGGTGGGCACAGATACGCAGTATTTT. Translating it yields CASSQDPTGEVGTDTQYF.

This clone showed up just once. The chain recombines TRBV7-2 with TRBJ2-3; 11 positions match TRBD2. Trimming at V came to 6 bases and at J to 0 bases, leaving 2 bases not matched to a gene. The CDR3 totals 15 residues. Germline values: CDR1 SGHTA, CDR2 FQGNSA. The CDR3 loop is CASSRTSGSTDTQYF. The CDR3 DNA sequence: TGTGCCAGCAGTCGGACTAGCGGGAGCACAGATACGCAGTATTTT.

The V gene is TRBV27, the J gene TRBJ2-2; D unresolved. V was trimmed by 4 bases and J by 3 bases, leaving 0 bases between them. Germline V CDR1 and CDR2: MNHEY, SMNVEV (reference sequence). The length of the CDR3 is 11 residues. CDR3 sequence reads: CASSYTGELFF. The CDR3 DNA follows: TGTGCCAGCAGTTACACCGGGGAGCTGTTTTTT.